This TCR beta chain comes out of a study of T cell responses to AZD1222 COVID-19 vaccine. TCRdb's table, derived via immunoSEQ multiplex PCR, lists solely in-frame clones and lacks some. The repertoire holds about 150,000 clones, with about 92% as singletons. Unmatched junction bases numbered 13, after V lost 11 bases and J lost 5 bases. The CDR3 spans 14 residues. Germline values: CDR1 ENHRY, CDR2 SYGVKD. The source is an adult in good health. The source material was peripheral blood, sampled on day 0 of AZD1222 vaccination. The chain links TRBV10-3 to TRBJ2-5; 8 nucleotides line up with TRBD2. The CDR3 reads CASKGLADGETQYF. Written as DNA, the CDR3 is TGTGCCTCAAAAGGACTAGCCGACGGGGAGACCCAGTACTTC.